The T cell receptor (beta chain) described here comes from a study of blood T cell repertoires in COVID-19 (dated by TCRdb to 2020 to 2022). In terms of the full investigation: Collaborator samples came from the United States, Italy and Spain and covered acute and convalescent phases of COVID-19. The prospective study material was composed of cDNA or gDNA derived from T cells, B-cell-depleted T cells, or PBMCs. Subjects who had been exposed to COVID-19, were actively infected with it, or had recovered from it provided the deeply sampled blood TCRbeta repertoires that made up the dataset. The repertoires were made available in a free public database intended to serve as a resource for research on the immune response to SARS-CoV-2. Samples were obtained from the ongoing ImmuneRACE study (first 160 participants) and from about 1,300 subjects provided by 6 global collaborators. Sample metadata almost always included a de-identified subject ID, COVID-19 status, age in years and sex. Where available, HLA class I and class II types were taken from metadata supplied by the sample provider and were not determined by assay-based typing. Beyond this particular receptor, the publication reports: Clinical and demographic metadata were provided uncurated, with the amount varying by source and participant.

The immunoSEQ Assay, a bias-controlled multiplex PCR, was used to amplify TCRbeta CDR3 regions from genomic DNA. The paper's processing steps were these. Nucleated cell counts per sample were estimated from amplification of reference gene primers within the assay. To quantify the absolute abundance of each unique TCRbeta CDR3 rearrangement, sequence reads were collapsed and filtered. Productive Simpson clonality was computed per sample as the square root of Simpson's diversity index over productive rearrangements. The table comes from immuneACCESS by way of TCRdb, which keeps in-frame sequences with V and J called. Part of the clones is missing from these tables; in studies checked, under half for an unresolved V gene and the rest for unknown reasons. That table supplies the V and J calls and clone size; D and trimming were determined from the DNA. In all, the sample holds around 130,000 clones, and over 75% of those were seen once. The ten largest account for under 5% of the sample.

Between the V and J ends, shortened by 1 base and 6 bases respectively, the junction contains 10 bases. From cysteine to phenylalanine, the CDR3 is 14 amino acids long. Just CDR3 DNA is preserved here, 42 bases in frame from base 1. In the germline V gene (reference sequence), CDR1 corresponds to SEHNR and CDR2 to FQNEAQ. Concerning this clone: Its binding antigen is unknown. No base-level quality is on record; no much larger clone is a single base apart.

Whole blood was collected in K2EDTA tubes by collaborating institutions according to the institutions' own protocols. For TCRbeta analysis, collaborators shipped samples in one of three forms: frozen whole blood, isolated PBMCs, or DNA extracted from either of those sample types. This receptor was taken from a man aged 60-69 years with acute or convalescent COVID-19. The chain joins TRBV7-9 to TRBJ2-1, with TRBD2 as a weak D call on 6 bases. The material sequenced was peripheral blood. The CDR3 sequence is CASSLVEGINEQFF. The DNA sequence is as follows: TGTGCCAGCAGCTTAGTGGAGGGTATCAATGAGCAGTTCTTC.